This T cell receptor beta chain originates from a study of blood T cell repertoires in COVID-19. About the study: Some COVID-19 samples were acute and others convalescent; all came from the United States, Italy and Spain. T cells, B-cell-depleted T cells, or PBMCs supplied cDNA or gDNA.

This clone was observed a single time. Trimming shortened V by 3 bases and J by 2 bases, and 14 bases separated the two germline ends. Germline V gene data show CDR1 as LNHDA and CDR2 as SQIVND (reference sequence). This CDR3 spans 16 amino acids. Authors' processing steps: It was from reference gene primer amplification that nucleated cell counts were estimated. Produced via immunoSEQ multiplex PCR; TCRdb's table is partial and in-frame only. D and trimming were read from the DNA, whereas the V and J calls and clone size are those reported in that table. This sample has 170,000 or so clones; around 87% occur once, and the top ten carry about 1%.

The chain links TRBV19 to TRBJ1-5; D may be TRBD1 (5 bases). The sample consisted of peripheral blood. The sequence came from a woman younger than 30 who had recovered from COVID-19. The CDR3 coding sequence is TGTGCCAGTAGTATTGGTTTGGGGGGGGGCAATCAGCCCCAGCATTTT. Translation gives CASSIGLGGGNQPQHF.